The 16 T cell receptor beta chains presented below share a single source sample, sequenced in a study of Ad26.COV2.S vaccination and SARS-CoV-2 variants. Treatment: around 19 received Ad26.COV2.S at low or high dose, single or two shots; 5 received placebo; per-sample allocation not given. At day 63 after the first vaccine or placebo injection, samples were drawn. Using immunoSEQ multiplex PCR, the repertoire was profiled, and TCRdb retains in-frame clones only, with some absent. The table includes 430,000 or so clones, about 88% detected once. This specimen consisted of peripheral blood, obtained in a trial of Ad26.COV2.S vaccine versus placebo. The receptor set was obtained from a person between 18 and 65 years old who received the Ad26.COV2.S COVID-19 vaccine or a placebo.

This chain connects TRBV2 to TRBJ2-3, with D unresolved. Looked up from germline, CDR1 is SNHLY and CDR2 is FYNNEI. There are 13 residues in the CDR3. The V end lost 5 bases, the J end lost 2 bases, and 8 bases lay between the germline ends. CDR3 protein: CASSPPLTDTQYF. CDR3 sequence (DNA): TGTGCCAGCAGTCCGCCCCTCACAGATACGCAGTATTTT.

V usage is TRBV7-6 and J usage is TRBJ1-6; D is unresolved. The CDR3 extends over 15 amino acids. Germline V gives CDR1 SGHVS, CDR2 FNYEAQ. V was trimmed by 1 base and J by 7 bases, leaving 11 bases between them. The CDR3: CASSLVFASNSPLHF. The CDR3 nucleotides are TGTGCCAGCAGCTTAGTGTTCGCAAGCAATTCACCCCTCCACTTT.

The rearrangement uses TRBV13 and TRBJ1-2, with D possibly being TRBD1 (6 bases). The CDR3 extends over 13 amino acids. V lost 5 bases and J 4 bases, leaving 11 bases between the germline ends. Germline V gives CDR1 PRHDT, CDR2 FYEKMQ (reference sequence). The CDR3 bases are TGTGCCAGCAGCCCCGACAGGAGCTATGGCTACACCTTC. This encodes CASSPDRSYGYTF.

The chain uses TRBV7-9 and TRBJ1-1; 7 nucleotides agree with TRBD1. Germline values: CDR1 SEHNR, CDR2 FQNEAQ (reference sequence). V shed 5 bases and J 0 bases; nucleotides not matched to a gene: 12. The CDR3 consists of 17 residues. This CDR3 reads CASSPWTGWGMNTEAFF. Written as DNA, the CDR3 is TGTGCCAGCAGCCCCTGGACAGGCTGGGGGATGAACACTGAAGCTTTCTTT. Together with reference TRBV7-9 and TRBJ1-1, the CDR3 gives the full variable domain: DTGVSQNPRHKITKRGQNVTFRCDPISEHNRLYWYRQTLGQGPEFLTYFQNEAQLEKSRLLSDRFSAERPKGSFSTLEIQRTEQGDSAMYLCASSPWTGWGMNTEAFFGQGTRLTVV.

The genes are TRBV2 and TRBJ1-3; D ambiguous. The CDR3 extends over 15 amino acids. Between the trimmed V and J ends, which lost 3 bases and 5 bases, there was a span of 14 bases. The germline V gene encodes CDR1 SNHLY and CDR2 FYNNEI. The CDR3 loop reads CASSDPGSARNTIYF. In DNA, the CDR3 is TGTGCCAGCAGTGACCCGGGCTCCGCTAGAAACACCATATATTTT.

The chain uses TRBV7-2 and TRBJ1-2, with TRBD1 identical over 8 bases. The V segment lost 1 base and the J segment 5 bases; nucleotides outside the gene matches: 9. The CDR3 is 16 amino acids. The germline V gene encodes CDR1 SGHTA and CDR2 FQGNSA. The CDR3 is CASSLVSAGGAYGYTF. Here the CDR3 DNA reads TGTGCCAGCAGCTTAGTCTCGGCAGGGGGCGCGTATGGCTACACCTTC.

This clone was found once. The chain has TRBV18 and TRBJ2-5; 11 bases fit TRBD1. V gave up 5 bases and J gave up 1 base; unmatched junction bases: 3. The CDR3 is 15 residues long. Germline CDR1 is KGHSH and CDR2 is LQKENI. The CDR3: CASSRDRGIQETQYF. As DNA, the CDR3 is TGTGCCAGCTCAAGGGACAGGGGGATCCAAGAGACCCAGTACTTC.

The V and J genes are TRBV5-1 and TRBJ2-3; D is possibly TRBD2 (6 bases). The germline gives CDR1 SGHRS, CDR2 YFSETQ. This CDR3 spans 12 amino acids. The V end lost 6 bases, the J end lost 4 bases, and 9 bases lay between the germline ends. Here the CDR3 DNA reads TGCGCCAGCAACCCGGGGGCAGATACGCAGTATTTT. This encodes CASNPGADTQYF.

V usage is TRBV4-1 and J usage is TRBJ2-1; TRBD2 aligns across 13 bases. This CDR3 is 18 amino acids long. Trimming removed 4 bases from V and 6 bases from J; junction bases left unmatched: 12. Germline V gene data show CDR1 as MGHRA and CDR2 as YSYEKL. In nucleotides, the CDR3 is TGCGCCAGCAGCCGAGTAGGACTAGCGGGGGCGATCGCCAATGAGCAGTTCTTC. Its translation is CASSRVGLAGAIANEQFF.

The CDR3 protein is CASSPWATANTGELFF. The CDR3, as DNA: TGTGCCAGCAGCCCTTGGGCGACAGCGAACACCGGGGAGCTGTTTTTT. The chain is built from TRBV7-3 and TRBJ2-2; D is possibly TRBD1 (5 bases). CDR3 size: 16 residues. V dropped 5 bases and J dropped 0 bases, with 13 bases sitting between them. Germline CDR1 SGHTA, CDR2 FQGTGA.

The rearrangement joins TRBV4-3 to TRBJ2-1; D ambiguous. Germline loops: CDR1 LGHNA, CDR2 YSLEER. Trimming cost V 2 bases and J 0 bases, with 11 bases left between them. This CDR3 comprises 16 residues. CDR3 amino acids: CASSQRGRSSYNEQFF. The CDR3 DNA reads TGCGCCAGCAGCCAAAGAGGACGGAGCTCCTACAATGAGCAGTTCTTC.

The rearrangement joins TRBV27 to TRBJ2-2; 8 nucleotides line up with TRBD1. There are 16 residues in the CDR3. The germline V gene encodes CDR1 MNHEY and CDR2 SMNVEV (reference sequence). V was pared by 3 bases and J by 4 bases, with 7 bases of the junction left unmatched. CDR3 sequence reads: CASSFPTGVVTGELFF. DNA for the CDR3: TGTGCCAGCAGTTTTCCGACAGGGGTGGTCACCGGGGAGCTGTTTTTT.

V and J are TRBV2 and TRBJ2-4; D not resolved. The V gene's germline CDR1 is SNHLY and CDR2 FYNNEI. The ends were cut back, 2 bases at V and 8 bases at J, with 4 bases in the middle. The CDR3 is 11 amino acids. The CDR3 is CASSEYDIQYF. As DNA, the CDR3 is TGTGCCAGCAGTGAATATGACATTCAGTACTTC.

The V and J genes are TRBV29-1 and TRBJ2-4, with a weak D call TRBD1 (6 bases). The CDR3 totals 13 residues. Trimming cost V 4 bases and J 8 bases, with 15 bases left between them. Germline assignment: CDR1 SQVTM and CDR2 ANQGSEA. The CDR3 bases are TGCAGCGTTGTTAAGGGGGAATGGGACATTCAGTACTTC. Protein product: CSVVKGEWDIQYF.

As for this clone: In the same sample, other DNA sequences code for this CDR3. The CDR3 sequence is CASSSDSYNEQFF. The CDR3 nucleotides read TGCGCCAGCAGCTCGGACTCTTACAATGAGCAGTTCTTC. The J gene is TRBJ2-1, the V gene TRBV5-1; D perhaps matches TRBD2 (5 bases). The germline V gene encodes CDR1 SGHRS and CDR2 YFSETQ. This CDR3 is 13 amino acids long. Trimming took 3 bases from V and 4 from J, leaving 8 bases between them.

The V gene is TRBV6-6, the J gene TRBJ2-2, with TRBD2 matching over 8 bases. Germline CDR1 and CDR2: MNHNY and SVGAGI (reference sequence). The CDR3 extends over 13 amino acids. J gave up 7 bases and V 7 bases, and 5 bases lay outside the gene matches. CDR3 sequence reads: CASINAGGGELFF. The CDR3 DNA is TGTGCCAGCATCAACGCGGGGGGCGGGGAGCTGTTTTTT.